The 7 T cell receptor beta chains presented below share a single source sample, sequenced in a study of blood T cell repertoires in COVID-19. Sequencing was performed with immunoSEQ multiplex PCR; in TCRdb, only in-frame clones are kept and a portion is missing. The sample shows tens of thousands of clones, more than 75% of them seen only once. Input material: peripheral blood. These receptors were collected from a man aged 65 to 85 with acute or convalescent COVID-19.

The chain carries TRBV2 and TRBJ2-2, with D possibly being TRBD1 (5 bases). The CDR3 has 14 amino acids. Trimming took 7 bases from V and 6 from J, leaving 15 bases between them. Germline V gives CDR1 SNHLY, CDR2 FYNNEI. This CDR3 is CASKGQGSPGELFF. Here the CDR3 DNA reads TGTGCCAGCAAAGGGCAGGGAAGCCCCGGGGAGCTGTTTTTT.

This clone was counted only a few times. V is TRBV6-5 and J is TRBJ2-7, with a tentative D call TRBD2 (5 bases). The germline CDR1 and CDR2 sequences are MNHEY and SVGAGI. Deletions cut 6 bases from V and 0 bases from J, with 12 bases between. There are 14 residues in the CDR3. The CDR3 reads CASSSPGNSYEQYV. CDR3 DNA sequence: TGTGCCAGCAGCTCTCCGGGAAACTCCTACGAGCAGTACGTC.

This clone has at least ten counts. The V and J genes are TRBV19 and TRBJ1-6; D uncertain. The CDR3 runs 17 residues. Germline V gene lookup returns CDR1 LNHDA and CDR2 SQIVND (reference sequence). V lost 5 bases and J 0 bases, leaving 14 bases between the germline ends. In DNA, the CDR3 is TGTGCCAGTAGTCAATACAAGACTAGCTCCTATAATTCACCCCTCCACTTT. Translating gives CASSQYKTSSYNSPLHF.

This clone was seen a few times. This sequence joins TRBV5-5 and TRBJ2-7; D ambiguous. The germline V gene has CDR1 SGHKS and CDR2 YYEKEE (reference sequence). This CDR3 contains 15 residues. Trimming removed 0 bases from V and 5 bases from J, with 15 bases in between. The CDR3 DNA follows: TGTGCCAGCAGCTTGGAGTATGGGCTTTTTGACGAGCAGTACGTC. Translated, it gives CASSLEYGLFDEQYV.

The rearrangement uses TRBV11-2 and TRBJ1-1, with TRBD1 identical over 7 bases. In germline, CDR1 is SGHAT, CDR2 FQNNGV. There are 15 residues in the CDR3. The junction had 5 bases not matched to a gene; V was cut back by 4 bases and J by 0 bases. In nucleotides, the CDR3 is TGTGCCAGCAGCTGGGGGACAGTAATGAACACTGAAGCTTTCTTT. This encodes CASSWGTVMNTEAFF.

V usage is TRBV5-1 and J usage is TRBJ2-5; 15 nucleotides align to TRBD2. The CDR3 consists of 16 residues. Germline CDR1 is SGHRS and CDR2 is YFSETQ. Unmatched junction bases numbered 1, after V lost 2 bases and J lost 2 bases. The CDR3 nucleotides read TGCGCCAGCAGCTTTGGGACTAGCGGGGGGCAAGAGACCCAGTACTTC. Its protein is CASSFGTSGGQETQYF.

The V and J genes are TRBV7-2 and TRBJ2-3, with 10 bases fitting TRBD1. The V gene's germline CDR1 is SGHTA and CDR2 FQGNSA. V was pared by 5 bases and J by 6 bases, with 14 bases of the junction left unmatched. This CDR3 contains 17 residues. The CDR3 DNA is TGTGCCAGCAGCACCCGCACTAGGGACAGGGGCTGGGATACGCAGTATTTT. Translated: CASSTRTRDRGWDTQYF.